This T cell receptor beta chain was found in a study of CD8+ T cells in alopecia areata. About this clone: The antigen is undetermined.

This CDR3 comprises 14 residues. The V segment lost 1 base and the J segment 4 bases; nucleotides outside the gene matches: 3. The V gene's germline CDR1 is MDHEN and CDR2 SYDVKM. In each case, RNA was isolated and then reverse transcribed into cDNA as the sequencing template. Generated by immunoSEQ multiplex PCR, the TCRdb table keeps only in-frame clones and is missing some. In the table there are some 200,000 clones, more than 55% of which are singletons. Whole-study findings and limits: Affected lesional scalp, above all in alopecia totalis/universalis, was more clonal than normal scalp.

Described treatment: oral pan-JAK inhibitor, 5-10 mg twice daily. Researchers gathered lesional scalp punch biopsies and peripheral blood from patients with alopecia areata. Specimen: CD4+ T cells sorted from blood, collected at week 4, from a patient treated with tofacitinib. The chain has TRBV28 and TRBJ2-5; the match to TRBD1 covers 7 bases. This clonotype was obtained from a human donor with alopecia areata. CDR3 protein: CASSLFRDRETQYF. The CDR3 coding sequence is TGTGCCAGCAGTTTATTCCGGGACAGAGAGACCCAGTACTTC.